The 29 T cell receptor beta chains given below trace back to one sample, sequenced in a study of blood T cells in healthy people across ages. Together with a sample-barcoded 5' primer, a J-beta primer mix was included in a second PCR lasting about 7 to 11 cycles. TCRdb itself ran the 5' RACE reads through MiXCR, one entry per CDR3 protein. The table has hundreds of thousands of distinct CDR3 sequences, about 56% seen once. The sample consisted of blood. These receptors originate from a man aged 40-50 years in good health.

The CDR3 bases are TGCAGTGCTAGCTTTAGCTCCAGGGGGAGCTCCTACAATGAGCAGTTCTTC. Translation: CSASFSSRGSSYNEQFF. J is TRBJ2-1 and V is TRBV20-1, with 7 bases that match TRBD1. The CDR3 extends over 17 amino acids. After removal of 3 bases from V and 0 bases from J, the junction contained 11 bases not matched to a gene. Germline V gene data show CDR1 as DFQATT and CDR2 as SNEGSKA (reference sequence).

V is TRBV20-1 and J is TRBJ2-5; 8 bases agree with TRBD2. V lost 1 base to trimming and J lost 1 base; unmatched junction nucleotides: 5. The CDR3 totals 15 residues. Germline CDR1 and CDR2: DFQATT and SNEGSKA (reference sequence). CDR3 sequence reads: CSARGGSGIQETQYF. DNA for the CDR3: TGCAGTGCTAGAGGAGGTAGCGGGATCCAAGAGACCCAGTACTTC.

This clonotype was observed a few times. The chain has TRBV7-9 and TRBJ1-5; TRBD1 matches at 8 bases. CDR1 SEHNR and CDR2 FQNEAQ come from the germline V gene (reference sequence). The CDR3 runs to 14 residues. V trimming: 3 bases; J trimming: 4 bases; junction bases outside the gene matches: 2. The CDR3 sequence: CASSLDRDNQPQHF. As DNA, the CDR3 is TGTGCCAGCAGCTTGGACAGGGATAATCAGCCCCAGCATTTT.

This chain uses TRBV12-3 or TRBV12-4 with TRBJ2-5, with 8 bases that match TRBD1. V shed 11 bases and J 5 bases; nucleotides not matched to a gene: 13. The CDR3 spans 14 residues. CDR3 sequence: CAGSFHRGRETQYF. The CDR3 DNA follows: TGTGCCGGCTCATTCCACAGGGGGAGGGAGACCCAGTACTTC.

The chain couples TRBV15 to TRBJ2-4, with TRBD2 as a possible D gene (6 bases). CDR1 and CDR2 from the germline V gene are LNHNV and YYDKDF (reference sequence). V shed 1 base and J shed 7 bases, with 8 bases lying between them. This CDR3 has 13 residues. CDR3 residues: CATSRVGGNIQYF. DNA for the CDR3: TGTGCCACCAGCAGAGTGGGGGGTAACATTCAGTACTTC.

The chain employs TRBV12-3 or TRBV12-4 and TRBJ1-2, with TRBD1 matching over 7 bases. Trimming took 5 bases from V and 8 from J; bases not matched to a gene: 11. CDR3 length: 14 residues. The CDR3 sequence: CASSRGITGEGYTF. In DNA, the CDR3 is TGTGCCAGCAGTCGGGGAATCACAGGGGAAGGCTACACCTTC.

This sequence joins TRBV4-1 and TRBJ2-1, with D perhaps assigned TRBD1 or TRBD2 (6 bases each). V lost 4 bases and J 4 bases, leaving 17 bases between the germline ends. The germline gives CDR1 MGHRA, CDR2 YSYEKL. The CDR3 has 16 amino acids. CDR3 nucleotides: TGCGCCAGCAGCCCCGAGGGGGGAGTCTGGTACAATGAGCAGTTCTTC. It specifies CASSPEGGVWYNEQFF.

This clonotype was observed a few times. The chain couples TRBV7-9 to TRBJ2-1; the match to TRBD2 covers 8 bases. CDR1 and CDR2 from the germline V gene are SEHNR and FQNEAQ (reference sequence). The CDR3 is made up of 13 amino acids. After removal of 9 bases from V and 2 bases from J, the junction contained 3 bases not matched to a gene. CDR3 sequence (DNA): TGTGCCAGTCTAGCGGGTGCCTACAATGAGCAGTTCTTC. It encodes CASLAGAYNEQFF.

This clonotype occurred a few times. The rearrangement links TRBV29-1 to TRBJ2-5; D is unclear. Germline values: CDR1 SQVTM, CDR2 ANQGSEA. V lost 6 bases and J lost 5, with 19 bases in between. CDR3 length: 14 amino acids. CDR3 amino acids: CSVRLGTVGETQYF. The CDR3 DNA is TGCAGCGTCCGCCTCGGAACTGTTGGGGAGACCCAGTACTTC.

Here the CDR3 reads CASRSRLAQETQYF. The CDR3 bases are TGTGCCAGTCGGAGCAGGCTGGCCCAAGAGACCCAGTACTTC. The chain carries TRBV6-5 and TRBJ2-5; no definite D call. Trimming stripped 9 bases from V and 1 base from J, with 15 bases between. The CDR3 covers 14 residues. In germline, CDR1 is MNHEY, CDR2 SVGAGI.

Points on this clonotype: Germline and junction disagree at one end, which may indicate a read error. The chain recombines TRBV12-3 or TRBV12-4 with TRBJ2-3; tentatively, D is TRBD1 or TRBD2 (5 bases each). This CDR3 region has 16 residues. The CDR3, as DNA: TGTGCCAGCAGTTTCCAGGGACGAGCAAGCACGGATACGCAGTATTTT. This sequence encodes CASSFQGRASTDTQYF.

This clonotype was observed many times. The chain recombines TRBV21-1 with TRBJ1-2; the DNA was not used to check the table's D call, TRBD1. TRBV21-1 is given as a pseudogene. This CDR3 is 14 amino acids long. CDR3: CASSKGDSYDGYTF. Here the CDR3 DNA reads TGTGCCAGCAGCAAAGGGGACAGTTACGATGGCTACACCTTC.

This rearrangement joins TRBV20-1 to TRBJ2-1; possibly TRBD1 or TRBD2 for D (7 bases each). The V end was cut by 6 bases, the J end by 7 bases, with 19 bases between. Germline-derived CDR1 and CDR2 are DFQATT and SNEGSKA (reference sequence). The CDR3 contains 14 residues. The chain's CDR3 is CSARGDRGVNEQFF. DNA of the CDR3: TGCAGTGCCAGGGGGGACCGGGGGGTGAATGAGCAGTTCTTC.

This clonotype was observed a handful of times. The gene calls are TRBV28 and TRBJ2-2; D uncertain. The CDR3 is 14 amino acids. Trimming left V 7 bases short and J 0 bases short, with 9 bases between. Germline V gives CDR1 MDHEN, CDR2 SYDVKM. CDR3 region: CASKWSTNTGELFF. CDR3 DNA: TGTGCCAGCAAGTGGTCGACGAACACCGGGGAGCTGTTTTTT.

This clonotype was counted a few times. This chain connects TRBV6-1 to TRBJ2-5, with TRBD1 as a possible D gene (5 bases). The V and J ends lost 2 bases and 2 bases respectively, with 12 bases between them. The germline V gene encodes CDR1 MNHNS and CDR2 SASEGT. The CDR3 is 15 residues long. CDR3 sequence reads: CASSEIWGRQETQYF. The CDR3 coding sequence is TGTGCCAGCAGTGAAATCTGGGGCAGACAAGAGACCCAGTACTTC.

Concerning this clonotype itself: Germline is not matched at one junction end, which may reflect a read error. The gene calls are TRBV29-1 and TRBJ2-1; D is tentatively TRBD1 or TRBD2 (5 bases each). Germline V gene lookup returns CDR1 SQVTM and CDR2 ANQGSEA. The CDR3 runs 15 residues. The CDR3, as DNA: TGCAGCGTCCCCCGGGGCAGTGACTCCTACAATGAGCGGTTCTTC. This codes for CSVPRGSDSYNERFF.

The CDR3 DNA is TGTGCCAGCAGTTACACGACGCTCACAGATACGCAGTATTTT. Translating gives CASSYTTLTDTQYF. This sequence joins TRBV6-6 and TRBJ2-3; the D is unclear. The CDR3 runs to 14 residues. Germline V CDR1 and CDR2: MNHNY, SVGAGI (reference sequence). Between the trimmed V and J ends, which lost 2 bases and 2 bases, there was a span of 8 bases.

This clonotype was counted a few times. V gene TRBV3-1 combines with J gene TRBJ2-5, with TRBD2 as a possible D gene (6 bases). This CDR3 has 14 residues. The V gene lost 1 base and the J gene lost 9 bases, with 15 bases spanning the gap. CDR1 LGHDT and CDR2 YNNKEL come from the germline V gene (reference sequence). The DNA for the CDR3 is TGTGCCAGCAGCCAAGGGGAGGCGGAAGGGGCCCAGTACTTC. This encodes CASSQGEAEGAQYF.

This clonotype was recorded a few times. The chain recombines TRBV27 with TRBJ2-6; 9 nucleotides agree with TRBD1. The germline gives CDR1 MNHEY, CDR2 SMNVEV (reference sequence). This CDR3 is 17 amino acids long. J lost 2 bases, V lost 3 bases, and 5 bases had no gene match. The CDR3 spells CASSFGQGLTGANVLTF. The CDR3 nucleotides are TGTGCCAGCAGTTTTGGACAGGGGCTCACTGGGGCCAACGTCCTGACTTTC. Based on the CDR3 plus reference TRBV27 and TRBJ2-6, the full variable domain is EAQVTQNPRYLITVTGKKLTVTCSQNMNHEYMSWYRQDPGLGLRQIYYSMNVEVTDKGDVPEGYKVSRKEKRNFPLILESPSPNQTSLYFCASSFGQGLTGANVLTFGAGSRLTVL.

The CDR3 spells CSARSDRRDYGYTF. CDR3 nucleotides: TGCAGTGCTAGATCCGACAGGAGGGACTATGGCTACACCTTC. The chain recombines TRBV20-1 with TRBJ1-2; D is perhaps TRBD1 (6 bases). V lost 2 bases and J 3 bases, leaving 13 bases between the germline ends. The CDR3 loop spans 14 amino acids. Germline V lookup: CDR1 DFQATT, CDR2 SNEGSKA (reference sequence).

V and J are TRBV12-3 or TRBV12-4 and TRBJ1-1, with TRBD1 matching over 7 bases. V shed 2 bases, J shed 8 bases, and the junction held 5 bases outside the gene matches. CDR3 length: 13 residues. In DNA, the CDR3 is TGTGCCAGCAGTTTACGTGAGGGACAGGAAGCTTTCTTT. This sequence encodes CASSLREGQEAFF.

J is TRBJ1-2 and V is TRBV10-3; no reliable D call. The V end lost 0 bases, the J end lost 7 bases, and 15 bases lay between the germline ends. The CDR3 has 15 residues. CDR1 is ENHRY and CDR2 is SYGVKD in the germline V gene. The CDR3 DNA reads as TGTGCCATCAGTGAGTCGGGATCGTCGCTGGGTGGCTACACCTTC. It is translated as CAISESGSSLGGYTF.

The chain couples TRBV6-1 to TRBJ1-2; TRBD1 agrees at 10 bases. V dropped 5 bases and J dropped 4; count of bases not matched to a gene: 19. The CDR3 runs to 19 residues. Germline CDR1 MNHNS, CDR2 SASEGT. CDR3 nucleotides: TGTGCCAGCAGTCCTAAGAACCGGGACAGGGGATATGAAAGCTATGGCTACACCTTC. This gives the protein CASSPKNRDRGYESYGYTF.

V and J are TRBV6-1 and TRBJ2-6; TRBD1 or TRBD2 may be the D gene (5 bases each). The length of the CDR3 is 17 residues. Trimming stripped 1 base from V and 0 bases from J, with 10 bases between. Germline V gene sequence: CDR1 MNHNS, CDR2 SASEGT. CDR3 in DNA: TGTGCCAGCAGTGAAGTGGCAGGGAGCTCTGGGGCCAACGTCCTGACTTTC. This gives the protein CASSEVAGSSGANVLTF.

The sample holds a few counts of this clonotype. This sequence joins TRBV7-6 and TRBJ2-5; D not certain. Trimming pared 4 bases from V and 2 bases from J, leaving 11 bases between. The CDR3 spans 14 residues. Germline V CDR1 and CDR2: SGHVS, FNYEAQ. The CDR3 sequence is CASSSRRVQETQYF. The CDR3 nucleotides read TGTGCCAGCAGCTCAAGAAGGGTTCAAGAGACCCAGTACTTC. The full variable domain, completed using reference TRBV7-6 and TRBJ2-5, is GAGVSQSPRYKVTKRGQDVALRCDPISGHVSLYWYRQALGQGPEFLTYFNYEAQQDKSGLPNDRFSAERPEGSISTLTIQRTEQRDSAMYRCASSSRRVQETQYFGPGTRLLVL.

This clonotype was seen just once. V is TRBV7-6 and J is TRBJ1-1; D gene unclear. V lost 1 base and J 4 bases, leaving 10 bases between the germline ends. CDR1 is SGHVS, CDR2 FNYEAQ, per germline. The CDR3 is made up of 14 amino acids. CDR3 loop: CASSLDGSRTEAFF. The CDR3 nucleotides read TGTGCCAGCAGCTTAGATGGGAGTCGCACTGAAGCTTTCTTT. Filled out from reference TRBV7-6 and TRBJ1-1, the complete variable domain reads GAGVSQSPRYKVTKRGQDVALRCDPISGHVSLYWYRQALGQGPEFLTYFNYEAQQDKSGLPNDRFSAERPEGSISTLTIQRTEQRDSAMYRCASSLDGSRTEAFFGQGTRLTVV.

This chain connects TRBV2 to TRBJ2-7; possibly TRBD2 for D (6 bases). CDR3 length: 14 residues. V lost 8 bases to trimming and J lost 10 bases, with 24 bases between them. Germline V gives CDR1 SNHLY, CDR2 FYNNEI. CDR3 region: CASGGLFQLGDQYF. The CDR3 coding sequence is TGTGCCAGCGGGGGACTCTTCCAACTGGGGGACCAGTACTTC. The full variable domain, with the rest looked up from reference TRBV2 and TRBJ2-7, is EPEVTQTPSHQVTQMGQEVILRCVPISNHLYFYWYRQILGQKVEFLVSFYNNEISEKSEIFDDQFSVERPDGSNFTLKIRSTKLEDSAMYFCASGGLFQLGDQYFGPGTRLTVT.

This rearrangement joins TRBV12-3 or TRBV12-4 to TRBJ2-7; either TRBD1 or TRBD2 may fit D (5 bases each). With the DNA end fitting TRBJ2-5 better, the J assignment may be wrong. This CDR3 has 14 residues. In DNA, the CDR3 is TGTGCCAGCTTAAGGGACCCGAGTTGGAAGACCCAGTACTTC. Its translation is CASLRDPSWKTQYF.

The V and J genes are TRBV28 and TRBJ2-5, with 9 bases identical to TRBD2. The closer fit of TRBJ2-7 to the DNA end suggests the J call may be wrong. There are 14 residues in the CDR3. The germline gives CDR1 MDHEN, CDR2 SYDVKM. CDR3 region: CARGGRGQHYEQYF. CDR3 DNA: TGTGCCAGGGGCGGGAGGGGTCAGCATTACGAGCAGTACTTC.